The 2 T cell receptor beta chains below come from one sample, sequenced in a study of T cells in Graves' hyperthyroidism and ophthalmopathy (dated 2019 in TCRdb). Library generation was performed with multiplex PCR. Reads for this sample came from an Illumina HiSeq 2000. The TCR beta CDR3 regions were amplified from the RNA transcripts. A first-round RT-PCR of the TCR CDR3 used the HTBI primer set with the Qiagen OneStep RT-PCR kit. TCRdb cleaned the public reads at Q25 with fastp, built clones with MiXCR and kept in-frame beta chains. Every distinct CDR3 protein forms one entry, paired with its most common genes and DNA. This sample gives hundreds of thousands of distinct CDR3 sequences in total; 45% of them show up just once. The biggest ten clones account for roughly 6.5% of the sample. Sequences were obtained from peripheral blood or thyroid tissue (not recorded which). Receptor source: an adult man with Graves' disease, either hyperthyroidism or ophthalmopathy (not recorded which).

This clonotype came up a few times. V is TRBV7-2 and J is TRBJ1-4; tentatively, D is TRBD1 (5 bases). The CDR3 length is 16 residues. Trimming stripped 4 bases from V and 5 bases from J, with 17 bases between. Germline lookup yields CDR1 SGHTA and CDR2 FQGNSA. The CDR3, as DNA: TGTGCCAGCAGCTCCGCCCCCGGGGCCTCCAATGAAAAACTGTTTTTT. Amino acids: CASSSAPGASNEKLFF.

The chain carries TRBV12-3 or TRBV12-4 and TRBJ2-5; 9 nucleotides align to TRBD2. The V segment lost 5 bases and the J segment 4 bases; nucleotides outside the gene matches: 14. This CDR3 is built from 17 residues. The CDR3 spells CASSEARLAGDRETQYF. In DNA form, the CDR3 reads TGTGCCAGCAGTGAAGCGCGGTTAGCGGGAGATCGAGAGACCCAGTACTTC.